This TCR beta chain was sequenced for a study of T cell responses to AZD1222 COVID-19 vaccine. Study-level findings and limits: Unmutated variant regions are reportedly the target of nearly half of TCRs that are spike-specific. Recipients of AZD1222 seropositive at baseline numbered only 6 or 7. With two AZD1222 doses given, Spike-specific TCR breadth and depth both rose.

Per the germline V gene, CDR1 is PRHDT and CDR2 is FYEKMQ (reference sequence). V lost 5 bases to trimming and J lost 8 bases; unmatched junction nucleotides: 3. The CDR3 is made up of 13 amino acids. Comments on this clone: Antigen unknown.

The repertoire was sequenced with immunoSEQ multiplex PCR; TCRdb's copy has only in-frame clones and lacks some. Of over 100,000 clones in the sample, 87% were seen once. Second doses were pooled across both intervals (about 4 or about 12 weeks). The specimen comprised peripheral blood, sampled 28 days after the second AZD1222 dose. The source is an adult who received the AZD1222 COVID-19 vaccine. The gene calls are TRBV13 and TRBJ1-6; 7 nucleotides line up with TRBD1. The CDR3 sequence is CASSTTGDSPLHF. CDR3 sequence (DNA): TGTGCCAGCAGCACAACAGGGGATTCACCCCTCCACTTT.